The T cell receptor beta chain under discussion was sequenced for a study of blood T cells in healthy people across ages. After removal of 4 bases from V and 12 bases from J, the junction contained 13 bases not matched to a gene. The CDR3 consists of 15 residues. Broader study findings: Older age went with lower TCR beta diversity per million T cells, in a roughly linear way. Diversity of TCR beta correlated strongly with naive T cell percentage.

With a J-beta primer mix and a sample-barcoded 5' primer, a second PCR ran roughly 6 to 11 cycles. From the 5' RACE reads, TCRdb called clonotypes with MiXCR, one entry per CDR3 protein. The sample includes 900,000 to 950,000 distinct CDR3 sequences, about 28% of them seen just once. Details on this clonotype: Its antigen is not known.

The same sample was also used in a study of T cells of mothers and their children. This second study notes: All extracted RNA went into cDNA synthesis, about 1.6 ug per 15 ul. The study found thymic selection shapes TCR recombination output similarly in related and unrelated pairs.

The receptor comes from a woman between 40 and 55 years old in good health. The chain combines TRBV12-3 or TRBV12-4 with TRBJ2-1; 9 bases are shared with TRBD2. The sequenced sample was blood. In DNA form, the CDR3 reads TGTGCCAGCAGTTCAAGCGGGGGGAAGGTCCATGGGCAGTTCTTC. It codes for CASSSSGGKVHGQFF.